This T cell receptor beta chain was documented in a study of T cell responses to AZD1222 COVID-19 vaccine. General study points: Clonal diversity may have been underestimated in mostly white British donors. Baseline seropositivity characterized only a handful of AZD1222 recipients. In all cases, repertoires were sampled only after the peak T cell response.

Here immunoSEQ multiplex PCR was the method, and the copy in TCRdb shows in-frame clones only, minus some. The data show 200,000 to 250,000 clones, about 94% seen once. V was clipped by 5 bases and J by 5 bases; unmatched bases: 5. This CDR3 is 16 amino acids long. In germline, CDR1 is SGHVS, CDR2 FQNEAQ. Concerning this clone itself: Its antigen is unidentified.

The starting material was peripheral blood, obtained 28 days after the second dose of the MenACWY control vaccine. The receptor comes from an adult who received the MenACWY meningococcal vaccine as a control. V usage is TRBV7-8 and J usage is TRBJ2-1; 14 bases map to TRBD2. Written as DNA, the CDR3 is TGTGCCAGCAGCAGGGGACTAGCGGGAGCCAACAATGAGCAGTTCTTC. It is translated as CASSRGLAGANNEQFF.